Listed below are T cell receptor beta chains from one sample, sequenced in a study of cytomegalovirus exposure and HLA in healthy donors. The assay was immunoSEQ multiplex PCR, and TCRdb's table has in-frame clones only and misses some. The table records around 150,000 clones, about 80% of them present only once. The sequencing sample was made of PBMCs. These receptors all come from a man between 18 and 35 years old in good health and CMV-seronegative. CDR3s include the opening cysteine and the closing phenylalanine or tryptophan. Fields, in order: J gene, clone size, D gene, V gene, CDR3 protein, CDR3 DNA. D genes are given only for firm matches. The size of a clone is reported for some rows only, either as once, few or many, or as a class for expanded clones.

j_call: TRBJ1-4; clone_size: NA; d_call: NA; v_call: TRBV5-1; cdr3_aa: CASSQTGATNEKLFF; cdr3_nt: TGCGCCAGCAGCCAAACAGGCGCAACTAATGAAAAACTGTTTTTT
j_call: TRBJ2-1; clone_size: NA; d_call: NA; v_call: TRBV7-2; cdr3_aa: CASSFYGEQFF; cdr3_nt: TGTGCCAGCAGCTTCTACGGGGAGCAGTTCTTC
j_call: TRBJ1-1; clone_size: NA; d_call: NA; v_call: TRBV29-1; cdr3_aa: CSVAGTEAFF; cdr3_nt: TGCAGCGTTGCAGGCACTGAAGCTTTCTTT
j_call: TRBJ2-2; clone_size: NA; d_call: TRBD1; v_call: TRBV18; cdr3_aa: CASSPLQTGWKAGELFF; cdr3_nt: TGTGCCAGCTCACCTCTACAGACAGGGTGGAAAGCCGGGGAGCTGTTTTTT
j_call: TRBJ2-3; clone_size: NA; d_call: TRBD2; v_call: TRBV9; cdr3_aa: CASSARGRGGPDTQYF; cdr3_nt: TGTGCCAGCAGCGCCCGCGGGCGGGGGGGCCCAGATACGCAGTATTTT
j_call: TRBJ1-2; clone_size: NA; d_call: TRBD1; v_call: TRBV10-1; cdr3_aa: CASSPTGGGYGYTF; cdr3_nt: TGCGCCAGCAGTCCCACAGGGGGCGGCTATGGCTACACCTTC
j_call: TRBJ1-1; clone_size: NA; d_call: TRBD1; v_call: TRBV9; cdr3_aa: CASSVVDRASLRAFF; cdr3_nt: TGTGCCAGCAGCGTAGTGGACAGGGCGTCCCTTAGGGCTTTCTTT
j_call: TRBJ1-5; clone_size: NA; d_call: NA; v_call: TRBV10-2; cdr3_aa: CASSESTSPGPQHF; cdr3_nt: TGCGCCAGCAGTGAGTCGACGTCTCCAGGGCCCCAGCATTTT
j_call: TRBJ2-7; clone_size: NA; d_call: TRBD2; v_call: TRBV4-1; cdr3_aa: CASSQDWKRGFYEQYF; cdr3_nt: TGCGCCAGCAGCCAAGATTGGAAGCGGGGATTCTACGAGCAGTACTTC
j_call: TRBJ2-7; clone_size: NA; d_call: NA; v_call: TRBV28; cdr3_aa: CASKGVQGKMYF; cdr3_nt: TGTGCCAGCAAAGGGGTACAGGGAAAGATGTACTTC
j_call: TRBJ1-5; clone_size: NA; d_call: NA; v_call: TRBV28; cdr3_aa: CASSAPYGEAYSNQPQHF; cdr3_nt: TGTGCCAGCAGCGCGCCTTACGGAGAGGCCTATAGCAATCAGCCCCAGCATTTT
j_call: TRBJ1-5; clone_size: NA; d_call: NA; v_call: TRBV28; cdr3_aa: CASSLSGGNQPQHF; cdr3_nt: TGTGCCAGCAGTTTATCGGGTGGCAATCAGCCCCAGCATTTT
j_call: TRBJ1-1; clone_size: NA; d_call: NA; v_call: TRBV2; cdr3_aa: CASSEEGDTEAFF; cdr3_nt: TGTGCCAGCAGTGAAGAGGGAGACACTGAAGCTTTCTTT
j_call: TRBJ1-2; clone_size: few; d_call: NA; v_call: TRBV27; cdr3_aa: CASSLGAGRSGSFGFGGYTF; cdr3_nt: TGTGCCAGCAGTTTAGGGGCAGGGCGGTCGGGTTCTTTCGGTTTCGGTGGCTACACCTTC
j_call: TRBJ2-1; clone_size: once; d_call: TRBD2; v_call: TRBV27; cdr3_aa: CASSPIAGGPLINEQFF; cdr3_nt: TGTGCCAGCAGTCCCATAGCGGGAGGCCCTTTGATCAATGAGCAGTTCTTC
j_call: TRBJ1-1; clone_size: few; d_call: NA; v_call: TRBV9; cdr3_aa: CASSLVGGWTEAFF; cdr3_nt: TGTGCCAGCAGCCTAGTAGGGGGTTGGACTGAAGCTTTCTTT
j_call: TRBJ2-3; clone_size: NA; d_call: NA; v_call: TRBV27; cdr3_aa: CASRFGISTDTQYF; cdr3_nt: TGTGCCAGCAGGTTCGGGATTAGCACAGATACGCAGTATTTT
j_call: TRBJ1-2; clone_size: NA; d_call: TRBD1; v_call: TRBV27; cdr3_aa: CASSDRGYYGYTF; cdr3_nt: TGTGCCAGCAGTGACAGGGGGTACTATGGCTACACCTTC
j_call: TRBJ1-1; clone_size: NA; d_call: NA; v_call: TRBV30; cdr3_aa: CAWQNTEAFF; cdr3_nt: TGTGCCTGGCAGAACACTGAAGCTTTCTTT
j_call: TRBJ2-7; clone_size: NA; d_call: NA; v_call: TRBV6-1; cdr3_aa: CASRTGVSYEQYF; cdr3_nt: TGTGCCAGCCGTACGGGTGTCTCCTACGAGCAGTACTTC
j_call: TRBJ1-4; clone_size: NA; d_call: NA; v_call: TRBV11-3; cdr3_aa: CASGGLQEKLFF; cdr3_nt: TGTGCCAGCGGGGGACTGCAAGAAAAACTGTTTTTT
j_call: TRBJ2-7; clone_size: NA; d_call: TRBD2; v_call: TRBV7-9; cdr3_aa: CASSLASGGNYEQYF; cdr3_nt: TGTGCCAGCAGCTTAGCTAGCGGGGGAAACTACGAGCAGTACTTC
j_call: TRBJ2-7; clone_size: NA; d_call: TRBD1; v_call: TRBV7-9; cdr3_aa: CASSPNGQDYYEQYF; cdr3_nt: TGTGCCAGCAGCCCAAACGGACAGGATTACTACGAGCAGTACTTC
j_call: TRBJ2-7; clone_size: few; d_call: NA; v_call: TRBV27; cdr3_aa: CASSLTGPYEQYF; cdr3_nt: TGTGCCAGCAGTTTAACAGGACCCTACGAGCAGTACTTC
j_call: TRBJ2-3; clone_size: few; d_call: NA; v_call: TRBV29-1; cdr3_aa: CSVTTGSSQYF; cdr3_nt: TGCAGCGTTACTACAGGGTCCTCGCAGTATTTT
j_call: TRBJ2-1; clone_size: few; d_call: TRBD2; v_call: TRBV5-1; cdr3_aa: CASSFLAGAEEQFF; cdr3_nt: TGCGCCAGCAGCTTCCTAGCGGGAGCGGAGGAGCAGTTCTTC
j_call: TRBJ1-5; clone_size: NA; d_call: NA; v_call: TRBV6-6; cdr3_aa: CASSYWGGANQPQHF; cdr3_nt: TGTGCCAGCAGTTACTGGGGAGGGGCGAATCAGCCCCAGCATTTT
j_call: TRBJ2-7; clone_size: NA; d_call: NA; v_call: TRBV7-9; cdr3_aa: CASSLVQGYYEQYF; cdr3_nt: TGTGCCAGCAGCTTAGTTCAGGGATACTACGAGCAGTACTTC
j_call: TRBJ2-3; clone_size: once; d_call: NA; v_call: TRBV10-3; cdr3_aa: CATQEQGADTQYF; cdr3_nt: TGTGCCACGCAGGAACAGGGAGCAGATACGCAGTATTTT
j_call: TRBJ2-1; clone_size: NA; d_call: NA; v_call: TRBV7-3; cdr3_aa: CASSPSRGEVGQFF; cdr3_nt: TGTGCCAGCAGCCCCTCCAGGGGGGAGGTTGGGCAGTTCTTC
j_call: TRBJ1-6; clone_size: NA; d_call: NA; v_call: TRBV9; cdr3_aa: CASSVGTTVSPLHF; cdr3_nt: TGTGCCAGCAGCGTAGGGACAACTGTTTCACCCCTCCACTTT
j_call: TRBJ1-4; clone_size: NA; d_call: NA; v_call: TRBV5-1; cdr3_aa: CASSLVGRGNEKLFF; cdr3_nt: TGCGCCAGCAGCTTGGTGGGTAGGGGAAATGAAAAACTGTTTTTT
j_call: TRBJ1-1; clone_size: once; d_call: NA; v_call: TRBV29-1; cdr3_aa: CSVAPPYRNTEAFF; cdr3_nt: TGCAGCGTTGCGCCCCCGTACAGGAACACTGAAGCTTTCTTT
j_call: TRBJ1-1; clone_size: NA; d_call: NA; v_call: TRBV5-1; cdr3_aa: CASSLDRDIGTEAFF; cdr3_nt: TGCGCCAGCAGCTTGGACAGGGATATAGGGACTGAAGCTTTCTTT
j_call: TRBJ2-7; clone_size: NA; d_call: TRBD1; v_call: TRBV18; cdr3_aa: CASSPQQGVGYEQYF; cdr3_nt: TGTGCCAGCTCACCACAGCAGGGGGTAGGCTACGAGCAGTACTTC
j_call: TRBJ1-1; clone_size: NA; d_call: NA; v_call: TRBV6-5; cdr3_aa: CASSYNSGGRTEAFF; cdr3_nt: TGTGCCAGCAGTTATAATTCGGGGGGCAGGACTGAAGCTTTCTTT
j_call: TRBJ1-1; clone_size: NA; d_call: NA; v_call: TRBV30; cdr3_aa: CARSWGGNTEAFF; cdr3_nt: TGTGCCCGCTCTTGGGGCGGGAACACTGAAGCTTTCTTT
j_call: TRBJ1-5; clone_size: NA; d_call: TRBD1; v_call: TRBV5-1; cdr3_aa: CASSLSGQGNQPQHF; cdr3_nt: TGCGCCAGCAGCTTGTCGGGACAGGGGAATCAGCCCCAGCATTTT
j_call: TRBJ2-5; clone_size: NA; d_call: TRBD1; v_call: TRBV5-1; cdr3_aa: CASSATGAVQETQYF; cdr3_nt: TGCGCCAGCAGCGCGACAGGGGCGGTTCAAGAGACCCAGTACTTC
j_call: TRBJ2-7; clone_size: NA; d_call: TRBD1; v_call: TRBV29-1; cdr3_aa: CSVGGRDRATYEQYF; cdr3_nt: TGCAGCGTTGGGGGGAGAGACAGGGCGACCTACGAGCAGTACTTC
j_call: TRBJ2-1; clone_size: once; d_call: NA; v_call: TRBV7-2; cdr3_aa: CASSPQGPLSSYNEQFF; cdr3_nt: TGTGCCAGCAGCCCACAGGGCCCCCTATCCTCCTACAATGAGCAGTTCTTC
j_call: TRBJ2-1; clone_size: NA; d_call: TRBD1; v_call: TRBV5-1; cdr3_aa: CASSPDRGPKDYNEQFF; cdr3_nt: TGCGCCAGCAGCCCGGACAGGGGCCCGAAGGACTACAATGAGCAGTTCTTC
j_call: TRBJ2-5; clone_size: NA; d_call: TRBD1; v_call: TRBV25-1; cdr3_aa: CASSEYTGGGTQYF; cdr3_nt: TGTGCCAGCAGTGAATATACAGGGGGCGGGACCCAGTACTTC
j_call: TRBJ2-7; clone_size: NA; d_call: TRBD2; v_call: TRBV5-1; cdr3_aa: CASSLGTSGSYEQYF; cdr3_nt: TGCGCCAGCAGCCTAGGGACTAGCGGGAGCTACGAGCAGTACTTC
j_call: TRBJ2-1; clone_size: NA; d_call: TRBD1; v_call: TRBV27; cdr3_aa: CASSNRDSSNEQFF; cdr3_nt: TGTGCCAGCAGTAACCGGGACAGCTCGAATGAGCAGTTCTTC
j_call: TRBJ1-2; clone_size: NA; d_call: NA; v_call: TRBV30; cdr3_aa: CAWGAGSGGYTF; cdr3_nt: TGTGCCTGGGGCGCAGGGTCAGGTGGCTACACCTTC
j_call: TRBJ1-2; clone_size: NA; d_call: NA; v_call: TRBV18; cdr3_aa: CASSPPGPAPYGYTF; cdr3_nt: TGTGCCAGCTCACCACCGGGGCCAGCCCCCTATGGCTACACCTTC
j_call: TRBJ1-4; clone_size: few; d_call: NA; v_call: TRBV14; cdr3_aa: CASSPALPNEKLFF; cdr3_nt: TGTGCCAGCAGCCCCGCCCTACCCAATGAAAAACTGTTTTTT